Listed here are 32 T cell receptor beta chains from one sample, sequenced in a study of CD8 T cells in ankylosing spondylitis (TCRdb year 2017). Library prep was done by 5' RACE. For sequencing, an Illumina HiSeq 2500 was employed. In TCRdb, the public reads were trimmed at Q25 with fastp and aligned with MiXCR, with productive beta chains retained. Each entry is one CDR3 protein sequence, shown with its most common DNA and genes. The table for this sample lists about 92,000 distinct CDR3 sequences; around 10% of them were counted only once. The ten largest make up approximately 5.5% of the sample. Sequencing was done on a sample of blood, either unsorted or a sorted T cell fraction (not recorded which). These receptor sequences come from a male donor with ankylosing spondylitis or in good health (not recorded which).

The chain employs TRBV5-1 and TRBJ2-3; 8 bases line up with TRBD2. Germline values: CDR1 SGHRS, CDR2 YFSETQ. The CDR3 runs 15 residues. J was trimmed by 6 bases and V by 0 bases; bases with no gene match: 6. The CDR3 nucleotides read TGCGCCAGCAGCTTGGACCGGGGGGGCCGGGATACGCAGTATTTT. Encoded protein: CASSLDRGGRDTQYF.

This clonotype was detected ten times or more. The CDR3: CASSLEGQIYEQYF. The CDR3 DNA sequence: TGCGCCAGCAGCTTGGAGGGACAGATCTACGAGCAGTACTTC. The chain couples TRBV5-1 to TRBJ2-7; TRBD1 matches 7 bases. With 0 bases clipped from V and 3 bases from J, the junction kept 3 bases outside the gene matches. The germline CDR1 and CDR2 sequences are SGHRS and YFSETQ. This CDR3 is 14 amino acids long.

At least ten counts were recorded for this clonotype. The J gene is TRBJ2-5, the V gene TRBV5-6; 7 bases are shared with TRBD2. The V and J ends lost 0 bases and 1 base, in that order; junction bases with no gene match: 9. There are 17 residues in the CDR3. Germline V CDR1 and CDR2: SGHDT, YYEEEE. CDR3 coding DNA: TGTGCCAGCAGCTTGGAGAAGGGAGGGCCTGTCCAAGAGACCCAGTACTTC. This codes for CASSLEKGGPVQETQYF.

A note on this clonotype: A much larger clone lies a single base off, so this may be a read error. The chain joins TRBV13 to TRBJ2-1; D gene ambiguous. The V end was cut by 7 bases, the J end by 4 bases, with 17 bases between. Looked up from germline, CDR1 is PRHDT and CDR2 is FYEKMQ (reference sequence). The CDR3 length is 15 residues. In nucleotides, the CDR3 is TGTGCCAGCAACAACATCCATATGGGATACAATGAGCAGTTCTTC. This encodes CASNNIHMGYNEQFF.

In its sample, this clonotype was seen many times. The chain recombines TRBV28 with TRBJ2-2; TRBD2 matches 7 bases. The CDR3 runs to 20 residues. Germline V CDR1 and CDR2: MDHEN, SYDVKM. With 1 base clipped from V and 1 base from J, the junction kept 15 bases outside the gene matches. CDR3 sequence (DNA): TGTGCCAGCAGTTTATTTCTGGATCCTCGCGGGGGAAGGAACACCGGGGAGCTGTTTTTT. Translation gives CASSLFLDPRGGRNTGELFF.

This clonotype was seen ten or more times. The rearrangement uses TRBV5-1 and TRBJ1-1; D uncertain. The CDR3 contains 15 residues. CDR1 is SGHRS and CDR2 is YFSETQ in the germline V gene. Deletions cut 3 bases from V and 3 bases from J, with 15 bases between. The DNA for the CDR3 is TGCGCCAGCAGCTCTTGGGATATGAGGGACACTGAAGCTTTCTTT. It specifies CASSSWDMRDTEAFF.

This clonotype was recorded only once. A much larger clone differs by one base, so this may be a read error. The CDR3 does not end in the conserved phenylalanine or tryptophan, so this is likely a read error. This chain connects TRBV5-6 to TRBJ2-7; 9 positions match TRBD1. Germline V gene data show CDR1 as SGHDT and CDR2 as YYEEEE. The V segment lost 4 bases and the J segment 5 bases; nucleotides outside the gene matches: 10. This CDR3 is built from 15 residues. The CDR3 DNA sequence: TGTGCCAGCAGCCAGCGGGGACAGGGTTACCACGAGCAGTACTTG. The encoded protein is CASSQRGQGYHEQYL.

There are a few counts of this clonotype. The rearrangement links TRBV3-1 to TRBJ2-2; D is unresolved. V was cut by 2 bases and J by 7 bases, with 11 bases left in between. The CDR3 consists of 14 residues. Germline values: CDR1 LGHDT, CDR2 YNNKEL (reference sequence). CDR3 sequence reads: CASSQSEVVGELFF. The CDR3 DNA sequence: TGTGCCAGCAGCCAAAGTGAGGTTGTCGGGGAGCTGTTTTTT.

At least ten counts were recorded for this clonotype. This chain joins TRBV28 and TRBJ2-7; D is tentatively TRBD1 or TRBD2 (6 bases each). V was trimmed by 11 bases and J by 2 bases, leaving 19 bases between them. Per the germline V gene, CDR1 is MDHEN and CDR2 is SYDVKM. The CDR3 has 14 residues. CDR3 coding DNA: TGTGCCGCGCAAGACAGGACGGGAGCCTACGAGCAGTACTTC. Translated, it gives CAAQDRTGAYEQYF.

This clonotype was counted between two and nine times. This rearrangement joins TRBV20-1 to TRBJ2-7, with a tentative D call TRBD2 (6 bases). Germline CDR1 reads DFQATT; CDR2 reads SNEGSKA (reference sequence). The CDR3 has 12 amino acids. The V end lost 3 bases, the J end lost 6 bases, and 12 bases lay between the germline ends. The CDR3 is CSAREGPGEQYF. The DNA of the CDR3 is TGCAGTGCTAGGGAGGGACCCGGCGAGCAGTACTTC.

This clonotype occurred many times. The V gene is TRBV29-1, the J gene TRBJ2-3; 10 nucleotides align to TRBD2. Germline V gene sequence: CDR1 SQVTM, CDR2 ANQGSEA. After removal of 4 bases from V and 4 bases from J, the junction contained 8 bases not matched to a gene. The CDR3 runs to 15 residues. The CDR3 region has the DNA TGCAGCGTTGGTCCTAGCGGGGGAGGGGCAGATACGCAGTATTTT. Protein: CSVGPSGGGADTQYF.

This clonotype occurred many times. The chain has TRBV2 and TRBJ2-3; D gene uncertain. The CDR3 covers 15 residues. Germline CDR1 reads SNHLY; CDR2 reads FYNNEI. The ends were cut back, 4 bases at V and 3 bases at J, with 14 bases in the middle. This CDR3 is CASSVRGSFTDTQYF. The CDR3 nucleotides read TGTGCCAGCAGTGTACGCGGCAGTTTTACAGATACGCAGTATTTT.

This clonotype was detected many times. The CDR3 reads CASSRPNTDTQYF. Written as DNA, the CDR3 is TGTGCCAGCAGTCGGCCTAACACAGATACGCAGTATTTT. The chain has TRBV7-2 and TRBJ2-3; D ambiguous. This CDR3 has 13 residues. Trimming pared 6 bases from V and 2 bases from J, leaving 9 bases between. The germline V gene has CDR1 SGHTA and CDR2 FQGNSA.

This clonotype was seen repeatedly, ten times or more. The chain joins TRBV20-1 to TRBJ2-5, with D possibly TRBD2 on 6 matching bases. This CDR3 is 14 amino acids long. V was cut by 5 bases and J by 2 bases, with 15 bases left in between. The V gene's germline CDR1 is DFQATT and CDR2 SNEGSKA (reference sequence). The CDR3, as DNA: TGCAGTGCTGCCCGACTAGTGTCACAAGAGACCCAGTACTTC. Protein product: CSAARLVSQETQYF.

Many counts were recorded for this clonotype. An end of the junction does not agree with germline; a read error may underlie this. This chain links TRBV28 with TRBJ2-5; 7 bases agree with TRBD2. Germline lookup yields CDR1 MDHEN and CDR2 SYDVKM. The CDR3 extends over 15 amino acids. The CDR3 sequence is CATRGDRGDQETQYF. CDR3 DNA: TGTGCCACCAGAGGGGACCGGGGGGACCAAGAGACTCAGTACTTC.

The gene calls are TRBV28 and TRBJ2-7; no definite D call. The CDR3 consists of 11 residues. Deletions cut 5 bases from V and 5 bases from J, with 7 bases between. Germline V gene sequence: CDR1 MDHEN, CDR2 SYDVKM. This chain's CDR3 is CASSTSDEQYF. The CDR3, as DNA: TGTGCCAGCAGTACGTCAGACGAGCAGTACTTC.

This clonotype was observed a handful of times. The chain couples TRBV10-1 to TRBJ1-6; D is unclear. The CDR3 has 13 residues. The V gene lost 8 bases and the J gene lost 6 bases, with 11 bases spanning the gap. The germline CDR1 and CDR2 sequences are WNHNN and SYGVQD (reference sequence). For the CDR3, the DNA is TGCGCCAGCCACAGCGACGGTAATTCACCCCTCCACTTT. Translated: CASHSDGNSPLHF.

The V and J genes are TRBV5-4 and TRBJ2-2, with D possibly called TRBD1 or TRBD2 (5 bases each). The CDR3 covers 13 residues. The germline V gene encodes CDR1 SGHNT and CDR2 YYREEE (reference sequence). V lost 7 bases and J lost 3, with 10 bases in between. The DNA of the CDR3 is TGTGCCAGCTTGGGGGATTACACCGGGGAGCTGTTTTTT. Its translation is CASLGDYTGELFF.

This clonotype showed up many times. J is TRBJ2-2 and V is TRBV3-1, with D tentatively TRBD1 or TRBD2 (6 bases each). CDR1 and CDR2 from the germline V gene are LGHDT and YNNKEL (reference sequence). The germline V and J ends were trimmed by 5 bases and 2 bases, with 9 bases remaining between them. The CDR3 length is 14 residues. CDR3: CASSWGANTGELFF. Written as DNA, the CDR3 is TGTGCCAGCAGCTGGGGGGCCAACACCGGGGAGCTGTTTTTT.

This clonotype has ten or more counts. J is TRBJ2-7 and V is TRBV7-8; TRBD1 matches 7 bases. Germline V gives CDR1 SGHVS, CDR2 FQNEAQ. Unmatched junction bases numbered 11, after V lost 6 bases and J lost 6 bases. The CDR3 covers 14 residues. The CDR3 region is CASSYRQGLGEQYF. CDR3 nucleotide sequence: TGTGCCAGCAGTTACAGACAGGGTTTGGGCGAGCAGTACTTC.

This clonotype was observed many times. This rearrangement joins TRBV20-1 to TRBJ1-6, with TRBD1 matching over 10 bases. The V gene's germline CDR1 is DFQATT and CDR2 SNEGSKA (reference sequence). The length of the CDR3 is 14 residues. Trimming cost V 2 bases and J 13 bases; bases outside gene matches: 8. Written as DNA, the CDR3 is TGCAGTGCTAGAAAATCGGACAGGGGGTTGCCCCTCCACTTT. Encoded protein: CSARKSDRGLPLHF.

Details on this clonotype: A read error may produce the germline difference seen at one junction end. The J gene is TRBJ2-7, the V gene TRBV5-1; 7 bases align to TRBD1. Germline assignment: CDR1 SGHRS and CDR2 YFSETQ. This CDR3 is built from 13 residues. In DNA form, the CDR3 reads TGCGCCAGCAGTACAGGGGTCTCCGACGAGCAGTACTTC. Translated: CASSTGVSDEQYF. The full variable domain, its missing parts supplied by reference TRBV5-1 and TRBJ2-7, is KAGVTQTPRYLIKTRGQQVTLSCSPISGHRSVSWYQQTPGQGLQFLFEYFSETQRNKGNFPGRFSGRQFSNSRSEMNVSTLELGDSALYLCASSTGVSDEQYFGPGTRLTVT.

The chain uses TRBV7-2 and TRBJ2-1, with 9 positions matching TRBD2. The germline CDR1 and CDR2 sequences are SGHTA and FQGNSA. V lost 5 bases, J lost 7 bases, and 12 bases stayed unmatched. The CDR3 is 16 residues long. In DNA form, the CDR3 reads TGTGCCAGCAGCCAATCCCCGGGACTAGCAATAAATGAGCAGTTCTTC. This translates into CASSQSPGLAINEQFF.

This clonotype has more than one count but fewer than ten. The chain has TRBV15 and TRBJ1-5; tentatively, D is TRBD1 (5 bases). Germline V gives CDR1 LNHNV, CDR2 YYDKDF (reference sequence). This CDR3 is 14 amino acids long. The V end was cut by 2 bases, the J end by 6 bases, with 11 bases between. This chain's CDR3 is CATSRPGYGQPQHF. The DNA for the CDR3 is TGTGCCACCAGCAGACCAGGGTACGGTCAGCCCCAGCATTTT.

This clonotype was found many times. The rearrangement uses TRBV5-1 and TRBJ2-3; 11 bases map to TRBD2. Germline CDR1 is SGHRS and CDR2 is YFSETQ. J lost 5 bases, V lost 0 bases, and 8 bases had no gene match. The CDR3 spans 17 residues. As DNA, the CDR3 is TGCGCCAGCAGCTTGGAGGGACTAGCGGCCCCCCAAGATACGCAGTATTTT. Encoded protein: CASSLEGLAAPQDTQYF.

This clonotype was recorded many times. This chain's CDR3 is CSVRQGDNSPLHF. CDR3 nucleotide sequence: TGCAGCGTCCGACAGGGGGATAATTCACCCCTCCACTTT. The chain recombines TRBV29-1 with TRBJ1-6; 9 nucleotides match TRBD1. Germline assignment: CDR1 SQVTM and CDR2 ANQGSEA. The CDR3 is 13 residues long. V shed 6 bases and J 5 bases; nucleotides not matched to a gene: 2.

This clonotype showed up many times. This chain joins TRBV11-2 and TRBJ2-2; D not certain. The length of the CDR3 is 19 residues. Trimming stripped 0 bases from V and 7 bases from J, with 24 bases between. Germline V gene data show CDR1 as SGHAT and CDR2 as FQNNGV. CDR3 amino acids: CASSLDLKDVTKKVGELFF. For the CDR3, the DNA is TGTGCCAGCAGCTTAGATCTTAAGGACGTCACGAAAAAGGTCGGGGAGCTGTTTTTT.

This rearrangement joins TRBV6-2 or TRBV6-3 to TRBJ1-5; unclear D gene. CDR3 length equals 14 residues. V lost 0 bases and J 1 base, leaving 4 bases between the germline ends. Germline loops: CDR1 MNHEY, CDR2 SVGEGT. CDR3 region: CASSYSGSNQPQHF. The DNA for the CDR3 is TGTGCCAGCAGTTACTCGGGAAGCAATCAGCCCCAGCATTTT.

The sample holds many counts of this clonotype. The rearrangement links TRBV5-1 to TRBJ2-5; 9 bases align to TRBD2. This CDR3 has 15 residues. V lost 0 bases and J lost 5; bases outside the gene matches: 5. Germline V gene sequence: CDR1 SGHRS, CDR2 YFSETQ. The CDR3 is CASSLVAGEFETQYF. CDR3 nucleotides: TGCGCCAGCAGCTTGGTAGCGGGGGAATTTGAGACCCAGTACTTC. Based on the CDR3 plus reference TRBV5-1 and TRBJ2-5, the full variable domain is KAGVTQTPRYLIKTRGQQVTLSCSPISGHRSVSWYQQTPGQGLQFLFEYFSETQRNKGNFPGRFSGRQFSNSRSEMNVSTLELGDSALYLCASSLVAGEFETQYFGPGTRLLVL.

This clonotype was found many times. The CDR3 region has the DNA TGCAGTGCTAGAGGGGCCCCGGGACAGGGCTACGAGCAGTACTTC. Translated, it gives CSARGAPGQGYEQYF. V and J are TRBV20-1 and TRBJ2-7; 9 positions match TRBD1. V was pared by 1 base and J by 3 bases, with 7 bases of the junction left unmatched. The CDR3 sequence is 15 residues long. Germline values: CDR1 DFQATT, CDR2 SNEGSKA (reference sequence).

This clonotype was observed at least ten times. The chain combines TRBV6-2 or TRBV6-3 with TRBJ1-2; 11 bases map to TRBD1. The CDR3 loop spans 13 amino acids. Germline V CDR1 and CDR2: MNHEY, SVGEGT. V shed 5 bases, J shed 8 bases, and the junction held 4 bases outside the gene matches. The DNA for the CDR3 is TGTGCCAGCAGTACGGACAGGGGGCGAGGCTACACCTTC. Its translation: CASSTDRGRGYTF.

This clonotype was detected ten times or more. The chain combines TRBV6-1 with TRBJ1-3, with 7 bases identical to TRBD1. The germline V gene has CDR1 MNHNS and CDR2 SASEGT. V was clipped by 5 bases and J by 0 bases; unmatched bases: 4. CDR3 length equals 15 residues. The DNA for the CDR3 is TGTGCCAGCAGTCGCGGGACAGACTCTGGAAACACCATATATTTT. Translation: CASSRGTDSGNTIYF.